Listed below are T cell receptor beta chains from one sample, sequenced in a study of shared clonotypes between healthy human individuals. Using immunoSEQ multiplex PCR, the repertoire was profiled, and TCRdb retains in-frame clones only, with some absent. The sample has around 580,000 clones, 95% to 98% seen once. The sequenced sample was naive CD8+ T cells sorted from blood. The receptors come from a man aged 30-40 years in good health. CDR3s include the opening cysteine and the closing phenylalanine or tryptophan. Fields, in order: CDR3 DNA, CDR3 protein, clone size, J gene, D gene, V gene. D genes are given only for firm matches. Expanded clones are given a class, and other clones once, few, many or no size at all.

TGTGCCACCAGCAGAGATGCCCAGGGGGGATGGCTTGGAAACACCATATATTTT,CATSRDAQGGWLGNTIYF,NA,TRBJ1-3,TRBD1,TRBV15
TGCGCCAGCAGCCAAGGGGTGGGGAACACTGAAGCTTTCTTT,CASSQGVGNTEAFF,NA,TRBJ1-1,NA,TRBV4-1
TGTGCCAGCAGCACACCGGGAGGGGGCCACAATGAGCAGTTCTTC,CASSTPGGGHNEQFF,NA,TRBJ2-1,NA,TRBV7-9
TGTGCCAGCAGCGTAGTAGGGGGGCAAGAGACCCAGTACTTC,CASSVVGGQETQYF,NA,TRBJ2-5,NA,TRBV9
TGTGCCAGCAGTACCCCGGGGGCAGGACTAGAGGAAGAGACCCAGTACTTC,CASSTPGAGLEEETQYF,NA,TRBJ2-5,NA,TRBV2
TGTGCCAGTAGTATATACGCGGAGTACAATGAGCAGTTCTTC,CASSIYAEYNEQFF,NA,TRBJ2-1,NA,TRBV19
TGTGCCAGCAGACCCGGGACAGCCTTGTATAGCAATCAGCCCCAGCATTTT,CASRPGTALYSNQPQHF,NA,TRBJ1-5,TRBD1,TRBV28
TGCGCCAGCAGCTTGGTTGGCGGGAACACTGAAGCTTTCTTT,CASSLVGGNTEAFF,NA,TRBJ1-1,NA,TRBV5-1
TGTGCCAGCAGCCCGGGAATCGGGGAGCTGTTTTTT,CASSPGIGELFF,once,TRBJ2-2,NA,TRBV5-6
TGTGCCAGTGACAGGGGGAGGGAGCTGTTTTTT,CASDRGRELFF,NA,TRBJ2-2,TRBD1,TRBV28
TGCGCCAGCAGCCATTATAATGAGCAGTTCTTC,CASSHYNEQFF,NA,TRBJ2-1,NA,TRBV4-1
TGTGCCAGCAGCGTAGACATACATACTACCCGACAGGAGAACACCGGGGAGCTGTTTTTT,CASSVDIHTTRQENTGELFF,NA,TRBJ2-2,NA,TRBV9
TGTGCCAGCAGCCAAGATTTAGACCTCAGCCCCGGCTCGAACACCGGGGAGCTGTTTTTT,CASSQDLDLSPGSNTGELFF,NA,TRBJ2-2,NA,TRBV4-2
TGTGCCAGCAGCTTGGTAGGGGGCTACGAGCAGTACTTC,CASSLVGGYEQYF,NA,TRBJ2-7,NA,TRBV5-4
TGTGCCAGCAGCTTACCAGACTGGGGGGACGATGAGCAGTTCTTC,CASSLPDWGDDEQFF,NA,TRBJ2-1,NA,TRBV7-9
TGTGCCAGTAGTGAAGGGGATTATGGCTACACCTTC,CASSEGDYGYTF,once,TRBJ1-2,NA,TRBV19
TGTGCCACCACCAGTCGTCCGGGAAGGAACACCGGGGAGCTGTTTTTT,CATTSRPGRNTGELFF,NA,TRBJ2-2,NA,TRBV14
TGTGCCAGCAGCTTAAGATCTAGTCCCTACGAGCAGTACTTC,CASSLRSSPYEQYF,NA,TRBJ2-7,NA,TRBV7-2
TGTGCCAGCAGGACCCAGGCGTACAATGAGCAGTTCTTC,CASRTQAYNEQFF,NA,TRBJ2-1,NA,TRBV27
TGTGCCAGCAGTTCCCTAGGGGGTGTATCAGCTTTCTTT,CASSSLGGVSAFF,NA,TRBJ1-1,NA,TRBV28
TGTGCCAGCAGACCCCAGGGATTTTACAATGAGCAGTTCTTC,CASRPQGFYNEQFF,NA,TRBJ2-1,NA,TRBV7-9
TGTGCCAGCAGCAAAGGTGGCAGGCCGGAAGGGCCCGGGGAGCTGTTTTTT,CASSKGGRPEGPGELFF,NA,TRBJ2-2,NA,TRBV21-1
TGTGCCACCTTACTAGCGCCGAGCTCCTACGAGCAGTACTTC,CATLLAPSSYEQYF,NA,TRBJ2-7,TRBD2,TRBV10-3
TGTGCCAGCAGTCCGACTAGCGGGATGCAAGAGACCCAGTACTTC,CASSPTSGMQETQYF,NA,TRBJ2-5,TRBD2,TRBV2
TGTGCCAGCAGTCCAAGGACAGGCCGGGCGGGGGAGCAGTACTTC,CASSPRTGRAGEQYF,NA,TRBJ2-7,NA,TRBV28
TGTGCCACCAGCACCCCGGACATACTCTACGAGCAGTACTTC,CATSTPDILYEQYF,NA,TRBJ2-7,NA,TRBV15
TGTGCCAGCAGCTCCCCCGATCGCGTTGGACAGGGGGTATGGGACGAGCAGTACTTC,CASSSPDRVGQGVWDEQYF,once,TRBJ2-7,TRBD1,TRBV7-9
TGCGCCAGCAGTGACCCACCCGGAGGGGATAATGAGCAGTTCTTC,CASSDPPGGDNEQFF,NA,TRBJ2-1,NA,TRBV10-2
TGTGCCAGCAGCAGAATTGAGACTAGCTGGGGGTATGAGCAGTTCTTC,CASSRIETSWGYEQFF,NA,TRBJ2-1,TRBD2,TRBV5-6
TGCAGCGCTCCGACCGGTAGCTCCTACAATGAGCAGTTCTTC,CSAPTGSSYNEQFF,NA,TRBJ2-1,NA,TRBV29-1
TGTGCCATCAAGTGGACTAGCGGGAGTGGGATCCAAGAGACCCAGTACTTC,CAIKWTSGSGIQETQYF,NA,TRBJ2-5,TRBD2,TRBV2
TGTGCCAGCAGGGACGGAGGCTACAATGAGCAGTTCTTC,CASRDGGYNEQFF,NA,TRBJ2-1,NA,TRBV6-5